These T cell receptor beta chains were read from a single sample in a study of control samples from healthy donors and cancer patients. The protocol was immunoSEQ multiplex PCR, while the TCRdb copy is restricted to in-frame clones and leaves out a portion. The repertoire includes under 85,000 clones, approximately 80% of them detected once, and approximately 10% sits in the top ten. Sequencing was done on a sample of PBMCs. The receptors come from a man aged 55 to 70 with head and neck cancer. The CDR3 runs from the conserved cysteine through the conserved F or W. The D gene is left open where the match is weak. Clone size is given for some rows only: seen once, a few or many times, or a class if the clone is expanded.

D gene: .
V gene: TRBV28
clone size: .
J gene: TRBJ1-2
CDR3 protein: CASSRGQTNYGYTF
CDR3 DNA: TGTGCCAGCAGCCGCGGACAGACTAACTATGGCTACACCTTC

D gene: TRBD2
V gene: TRBV5-1
clone size: .
J gene: TRBJ2-1
CDR3 protein: CASSSLAGFYNEQFF
CDR3 DNA: TGCGCCAGCAGCTCGTTAGCGGGGTTCTACAATGAGCAGTTCTTC

D gene: TRBD1
V gene: TRBV3-1/TRBV3-2
clone size: .
J gene: TRBJ1-5
CDR3 protein: CASSQNTGGRPQHF
CDR3 DNA: TGTGCCAGCAGCCAAAATACAGGGGGCAGGCCCCAGCATTTT

D gene: .
V gene: TRBV19
clone size: .
J gene: TRBJ1-2
CDR3 protein: CASSIDGLPNGYTF
CDR3 DNA: TGTGCCAGTAGTATAGATGGCTTACCAAATGGCTACACCTTC

D gene: TRBD1
V gene: TRBV7-2
clone size: .
J gene: TRBJ1-1
CDR3 protein: CASSFDRGINTEAFF
CDR3 DNA: TGTGCCAGCAGCTTCGACAGGGGGATTAACACTGAAGCTTTCTTT

D gene: .
V gene: TRBV5-6
clone size: .
J gene: TRBJ1-5
CDR3 protein: CASSLGGLSNQPQHF
CDR3 DNA: TGTGCCAGCAGCTTGGGGGGGCTCAGCAATCAGCCCCAGCATTTT

D gene: TRBD1
V gene: TRBV6-5
clone size: .
J gene: TRBJ2-7
CDR3 protein: CASSYNGQGTYEQYF
CDR3 DNA: TGTGCCAGCAGTTACAACGGACAGGGAACCTACGAGCAGTACTTC

D gene: .
V gene: TRBV5-1
clone size: .
J gene: TRBJ2-3
CDR3 protein: CASSLRGYTDTQYF
CDR3 DNA: TGCGCCAGCAGCTTGAGAGGTTACACAGATACGCAGTATTTT

D gene: .
V gene: TRBV29-1
clone size: .
J gene: TRBJ2-1
CDR3 protein: CSVGGTARDEQFF
CDR3 DNA: TGCAGCGTTGGGGGGACGGCCCGGGATGAGCAGTTCTTC

D gene: .
V gene: TRBV6-5
clone size: .
J gene: TRBJ1-1
CDR3 protein: CASSYSARVNTEAFF
CDR3 DNA: TGTGCCAGCAGTTACTCGGCCAGAGTGAACACTGAAGCTTTCTTT

D gene: .
V gene: TRBV27
clone size: .
J gene: TRBJ1-1
CDR3 protein: CASRSSWPLNTEAFF
CDR3 DNA: TGTGCCAGCAGGTCGTCTTGGCCACTGAACACTGAAGCTTTCTTT

D gene: .
V gene: TRBV7-9
clone size: .
J gene: TRBJ2-1
CDR3 protein: CASSLTGSEQFF
CDR3 DNA: TGTGCCAGCAGCTTGACAGGTTCTGAGCAGTTCTTC

D gene: .
V gene: TRBV6-2/TRBV6-3
clone size: once
J gene: TRBJ2-7
CDR3 protein: CASSYSPTSEPYEQYF
CDR3 DNA: TGTGCCAGCAGTTACTCTCCCACCTCGGAACCCTACGAGCAGTACTTC

D gene: TRBD1
V gene: TRBV29-1
clone size: .
J gene: TRBJ2-1
CDR3 protein: CSVDRVGYNEQFF
CDR3 DNA: TGCAGCGTCGACAGGGTTGGATACAATGAGCAGTTCTTC

D gene: .
V gene: TRBV29-1
clone size: .
J gene: TRBJ1-2
CDR3 protein: CSGGGYTF
CDR3 DNA: TGCAGCGGGGGTGGCTACACCTTC

D gene: .
V gene: TRBV6-5
clone size: .
J gene: TRBJ2-7
CDR3 protein: CASSYSITEAYEQYF
CDR3 DNA: TGTGCCAGCAGTTACTCCATAACGGAAGCCTACGAGCAGTACTTC

D gene: .
V gene: TRBV25-1
clone size: .
J gene: TRBJ1-2
CDR3 protein: CASSVLGERGGYTF
CDR3 DNA: TGTGCCAGCAGTGTCCTAGGGGAGCGTGGGGGCTACACCTTC

D gene: .
V gene: TRBV19
clone size: .
J gene: TRBJ2-2
CDR3 protein: CASGLGAPVRTGELFF
CDR3 DNA: TGTGCCAGTGGCTTGGGGGCCCCCGTGCGCACCGGGGAGCTGTTTTTT

D gene: .
V gene: TRBV5-1
clone size: .
J gene: TRBJ1-5
CDR3 protein: CASSPERLQHF
CDR3 DNA: TGCGCCAGCAGCCCAGAACGGCTCCAGCATTTT

D gene: TRBD2
V gene: TRBV6-5
clone size: .
J gene: TRBJ2-1
CDR3 protein: CASRAGGGVTNGQFF
CDR3 DNA: TGTGCCAGCAGGGCTGGGGGGGGAGTTACGAATGGGCAGTTCTTC

D gene: .
V gene: TRBV3-1/TRBV3-2
clone size: .
J gene: TRBJ2-7
CDR3 protein: CASSQVFYEQYF
CDR3 DNA: TGTGCCAGCAGCCAAGTGTTTTACGAGCAGTACTTC

D gene: TRBD1
V gene: TRBV28
clone size: .
J gene: TRBJ2-1
CDR3 protein: CASSSPGTGILGQFF
CDR3 DNA: TGTGCCAGCAGTTCCCCCGGGACAGGGATTTTAGGGCAGTTCTTC

D gene: .
V gene: TRBV5-1
clone size: .
J gene: TRBJ2-5
CDR3 protein: CASSLALGNQETQYF
CDR3 DNA: TGCGCCAGCAGCTTGGCCTTAGGCAACCAAGAGACCCAGTACTTC

D gene: .
V gene: TRBV10-2
clone size: once
J gene: TRBJ1-5
CDR3 protein: CASSDRSADQPQHF
CDR3 DNA: TGCGCCAGCAGTGACAGGTCTGCTGATCAGCCCCAGCATTTT

D gene: .
V gene: TRBV19
clone size: .
J gene: TRBJ1-5
CDR3 protein: CASSRHFRQTNSNQPQHF
CDR3 DNA: TGTGCCAGTAGTCGACACTTTCGACAGACAAATAGCAATCAGCCCCAGCATTTT

D gene: .
V gene: TRBV2
clone size: .
J gene: TRBJ1-1
CDR3 protein: CASGRGNTEAFF
CDR3 DNA: TGTGCCAGCGGACGGGGGAACACTGAAGCTTTCTTT

D gene: TRBD2
V gene: TRBV28
clone size: .
J gene: TRBJ2-5
CDR3 protein: CASSLAGIQETQYF
CDR3 DNA: TGTGCCAGCAGCTTAGCGGGAATCCAAGAGACCCAGTACTTC

D gene: .
V gene: TRBV5-1
clone size: once
J gene: TRBJ2-2
CDR3 protein: CASTPRTVTGELFF
CDR3 DNA: TGCGCCAGCACCCCAAGGACAGTGACCGGGGAGCTGTTTTTT

D gene: .
V gene: TRBV3-1/TRBV3-2
clone size: .
J gene: TRBJ1-1
CDR3 protein: CASRAEGGKAFF
CDR3 DNA: TGTGCCAGCAGGGCAGAGGGAGGGAAGGCTTTCTTT

D gene: .
V gene: TRBV5-8
clone size: .
J gene: TRBJ1-4
CDR3 protein: CASSSLQGFGEKLFF
CDR3 DNA: TGTGCCAGCAGCTCCCTTCAAGGTTTCGGTGAAAAACTGTTTTTT

D gene: TRBD2
V gene: TRBV7-9
clone size: .
J gene: TRBJ2-2
CDR3 protein: CASSHSGGYTGELFF
CDR3 DNA: TGTGCCAGCAGCCATAGCGGGGGTTACACCGGGGAGCTGTTTTTT

D gene: .
V gene: TRBV7-9
clone size: .
J gene: TRBJ1-3
CDR3 protein: CASSLADGNTGNTIYF
CDR3 DNA: TGTGCCAGCAGCTTAGCGGACGGGAACACTGGAAACACCATATATTTT

D gene: .
V gene: TRBV20-1
clone size: .
J gene: TRBJ1-1
CDR3 protein: CSASEQLMNTEAFF
CDR3 DNA: TGCAGTGCTAGTGAGCAGCTGATGAACACTGAAGCTTTCTTT

D gene: .
V gene: TRBV28
clone size: once
J gene: TRBJ2-1
CDR3 protein: CASSSGGGGSRNEQFF
CDR3 DNA: TGTGCCAGCAGTTCCGGAGGGGGCGGGAGCAGGAATGAGCAGTTCTTC

D gene: TRBD1
V gene: TRBV9
clone size: once
J gene: TRBJ1-3
CDR3 protein: CASSVALIGTGVGNTIYF
CDR3 DNA: TGTGCCAGCAGCGTAGCCCTGATTGGGACAGGGGTTGGAAACACCATATATTTT

D gene: TRBD2
V gene: TRBV5-1
clone size: .
J gene: TRBJ2-2
CDR3 protein: CASLGTSGTNTGELFF
CDR3 DNA: TGCGCCAGCTTAGGGACTAGCGGCACGAACACCGGGGAGCTGTTTTTT

D gene: .
V gene: TRBV19
clone size: .
J gene: TRBJ1-5
CDR3 protein: CASSIGRAGNQPQHF
CDR3 DNA: TGTGCCAGTAGTATAGGGAGGGCGGGCAATCAGCCCCAGCATTTT

D gene: .
V gene: TRBV19
clone size: .
J gene: TRBJ2-1
CDR3 protein: CASSGYGSAEQFF
CDR3 DNA: TGTGCCAGTAGTGGCTACGGGAGCGCTGAGCAGTTCTTC

D gene: TRBD1
V gene: TRBV5-1
clone size: .
J gene: TRBJ2-7
CDR3 protein: CASSLAGQGFHEQYF
CDR3 DNA: TGCGCCAGCAGCTTGGCGGGACAGGGGTTCCACGAGCAGTACTTC

D gene: TRBD1
V gene: TRBV11-2
clone size: once
J gene: TRBJ2-1
CDR3 protein: CASSSDRYNEQFF
CDR3 DNA: TGTGCCAGCAGCTCGGACAGGTACAATGAGCAGTTCTTC

D gene: TRBD2
V gene: TRBV19
clone size: .
J gene: TRBJ2-2
CDR3 protein: CASRKSGLAGAGELFF
CDR3 DNA: TGTGCCAGTAGGAAGTCGGGACTAGCGGGAGCCGGGGAGCTGTTTTTT

D gene: .
V gene: TRBV7-2
clone size: .
J gene: TRBJ1-2
CDR3 protein: CASSLANYGYTF
CDR3 DNA: TGTGCCAGCAGCTTAGCAAACTATGGCTACACCTTC

D gene: .
V gene: TRBV7-6
clone size: .
J gene: TRBJ2-5
CDR3 protein: CASSPRGGNQETQYF
CDR3 DNA: TGTGCCAGCAGCCCGAGAGGGGGGAACCAAGAGACCCAGTACTTC

D gene: TRBD1
V gene: TRBV11-2
clone size: .
J gene: TRBJ1-3
CDR3 protein: CASSLLGGGTASGNTIYF
CDR3 DNA: TGTGCCAGCAGCTTACTCGGGGGGGGGACAGCCTCTGGAAACACCATATATTTT

D gene: .
V gene: TRBV7-9
clone size: .
J gene: TRBJ1-5
CDR3 protein: CASSLGSLGRYNQPQHF
CDR3 DNA: TGTGCCAGCAGCTTAGGCAGTCTGGGGAGGTACAATCAGCCCCAGCATTTT

D gene: TRBD1
V gene: TRBV29-1
clone size: .
J gene: TRBJ1-2
CDR3 protein: CSVGQGAGYGYTF
CDR3 DNA: TGCAGCGTTGGTCAGGGGGCCGGCTATGGCTACACCTTC

D gene: .
V gene: TRBV24-1
clone size: .
J gene: TRBJ2-3
CDR3 protein: CATGARSGPDTQYF
CDR3 DNA: TGTGCCACCGGTGCCCGGTCGGGGCCAGATACGCAGTATTTT

D gene: .
V gene: TRBV3-1/TRBV3-2
clone size: once
J gene: TRBJ2-6
CDR3 protein: CASSQDHSGANVLTF
CDR3 DNA: TGTGCCAGCAGCCAAGATCACTCTGGGGCCAACGTCCTGACTTTC

D gene: .
V gene: TRBV18
clone size: .
J gene: TRBJ2-1
CDR3 protein: CASSQSLATGSYNEQFF
CDR3 DNA: TGTGCCAGCTCACAATCTCTAGCGACGGGCTCCTACAATGAGCAGTTCTTC

D gene: TRBD1
V gene: TRBV7-9
clone size: .
J gene: TRBJ1-1
CDR3 protein: CASGRQGARLNTEAFF
CDR3 DNA: TGTGCCAGCGGAAGACAGGGGGCCCGGTTGAACACTGAAGCTTTCTTT